Shown below are 17 T cell receptor beta chains from a single sample sequenced in a study of OX40 agonist ivuxolimab in advanced cancers. Measured with immunoSEQ multiplex PCR; TCRdb has only the in-frame clones, and not every one. The profile covers about 73,000 clones, with 92% appearing a single time and roughly a tenth taken by the ten largest. This sample comprised CD4+ or CD8+ T cells sorted from blood, obtained in a trial of the OX40 agonist ivuxolimab. The receptor source for this set is an adult with an advanced solid tumor such as melanoma, head and neck, liver or kidney cancer.

This clone was counted once. V gene TRBV7-3 combines with J gene TRBJ2-2; the D gene is possibly TRBD1 (5 bases). CDR3 length equals 16 residues. Germline CDR1 and CDR2: SGHTA and FQGTGA. V was cut by 5 bases and J by 0 bases, with 13 bases left in between. The CDR3 loop reads CASSQEGVANTGELFF. CDR3 coding DNA: TGTGCCAGCAGCCAGGAAGGGGTGGCGAACACCGGGGAGCTGTTTTTT.

This clone showed up just once. This chain connects TRBV29-1 to TRBJ1-2; tentatively, D is TRBD1 (5 bases). CDR1 SQVTM and CDR2 ANQGSEA come from the germline V gene. With 6 bases removed from V and 8 bases from J, the gap between germline ends came to 13 bases. The CDR3 loop spans 11 amino acids. CDR3 amino acids: CSVSGPVGYTF. In DNA, the CDR3 is TGCAGCGTATCAGGGCCAGTGGGCTACACCTTC.

The chain recombines TRBV7-9 with TRBJ1-6; D is ambiguous. V was trimmed by 5 bases and J by 0 bases, leaving 17 bases between them. In germline, CDR1 is SEHNR, CDR2 FQNEAQ (reference sequence). The CDR3 extends over 18 amino acids. The chain's CDR3 is CASSPSRPTSSYNSPLHF. The CDR3 region has the DNA TGTGCCAGCAGCCCCTCCCGTCCGACTAGCTCCTATAATTCACCCCTCCACTTT.

The chain recombines TRBV21-1 with TRBJ2-3; the listed D gene, TRBD1, was not tested against the DNA. TRBV21-1 corresponds to a pseudogene. The CDR3 loop spans 17 amino acids. CDR3 residues: CASSTRIKGDRTDTQYF. CDR3 sequence (DNA): TGTGCCAGCAGCACTCGCATCAAAGGGGACAGGACAGATACGCAGTATTTT.

V and J are TRBV6-5 and TRBJ2-1, with TRBD1 as a possible D gene (5 bases). The CDR3 is made up of 16 amino acids. Germline CDR1 and CDR2: MNHEY and SVGAGI. V gave up 2 bases and J gave up 6 bases, with 17 bases separating them. The CDR3 nucleotides are TGTGCCAGCAGTTACAGCGCAGGGCAGGTTTTCAATGAGCAGTTCTTC. It is translated as CASSYSAGQVFNEQFF.

The chain joins TRBV10-2 to TRBJ1-1; D is uncertain. The V end lost 8 bases, the J end lost 6 bases, and 13 bases lay between the germline ends. Germline V CDR1 and CDR2: WSHSY, SAAADI. The CDR3 consists of 12 residues. Here the CDR3 DNA reads TGCGCCAGCTTCCACCTCGGGTCTGAAGCTTTCTTT. Translation: CASFHLGSEAFF.

Written as DNA, the CDR3 is TGTGCCAGTAGCGAATGGTTAGGCAGGGGTGGCAATCAGCCCCAGCATTTT. Translating it yields CASSEWLGRGGNQPQHF. The chain employs TRBV19 and TRBJ1-5, with D tentatively TRBD1 (6 bases). This CDR3 region has 17 residues. CDR1 and CDR2 (germline): LNHDA, SQIVND (reference sequence). V lost 6 bases to trimming and J lost 2 bases, with 20 bases between them.

The gene calls are TRBV5-4 and TRBJ1-6, with D unclear. The V gene lost 2 bases and the J gene lost 4 bases, with 7 bases spanning the gap. Germline V gene data show CDR1 as SGHNT and CDR2 as YYREEE (reference sequence). The CDR3 runs to 14 residues. The CDR3 nucleotides are TGTGCCAGCAGCTTTGGTGGATATAATTCACCCCTCCACTTT. It specifies CASSFGGYNSPLHF.

CDR3 DNA: TGTGCCAGCAGCCCCGGGGTACAAGAGACCCAGTACTTC. Its translation: CASSPGVQETQYF. The V call is TRBV2, the J call TRBJ2-5; D may be TRBD2 (5 bases). Germline V gives CDR1 SNHLY, CDR2 FYNNEI. The CDR3 contains 13 residues. Trimming removed 6 bases from V and 2 bases from J, with 10 bases in between.

The chain employs TRBV13 and TRBJ2-3; TRBD1 or TRBD2 may be the D gene (6 bases each). Germline V gives CDR1 PRHDT, CDR2 FYEKMQ (reference sequence). The CDR3 is 14 residues long. The V end was cut by 4 bases, the J end by 6 bases, with 14 bases between. CDR3 amino acids: CASSSWGALDTQYF. The CDR3 DNA follows: TGTGCCAGCAGCTCCTGGGGGGCGTTGGATACGCAGTATTTT.

V is TRBV13 and J is TRBJ2-3; 8 bases are shared with TRBD2. Germline V gene lookup returns CDR1 PRHDT and CDR2 FYEKMQ (reference sequence). The CDR3 is 14 residues long. The V gene end was trimmed by 10 bases and the J gene end by 4 bases; junction bases not matched to a gene: 10. The CDR3 loop reads CATQAGGAPDTQYF. The CDR3 region has the DNA TGTGCCACCCAAGCCGGGGGGGCCCCAGATACGCAGTATTTT.

With regard to this clone: One end of the junction is discordant with germline, which a read error may explain. The rearrangement links TRBV11-2 to TRBJ1-5; no clear D. The V gene's germline CDR1 is SGHAT and CDR2 FQNNGV. The CDR3 contains 15 residues. The CDR3 loop is CASGLAGFQNQPQHF. The CDR3 DNA reads TGTGCCAGCGGCTTAGCCGGGTTCCAAAATCAGCCCCAGCATTTT.

This clone was picked up a small number of times. J is TRBJ1-1 and V is TRBV6-1, with no clear D. CDR1 is MNHNS and CDR2 is SASEGT in the germline V gene. The CDR3 runs 12 residues. The germline V and J ends were trimmed by 2 bases and 8 bases, with 9 bases remaining between them. This chain's CDR3 is CASSEILEEAFF. The CDR3 DNA reads TGTGCCAGCAGTGAAATCCTTGAAGAAGCTTTCTTT.

The rearrangement uses TRBV13 and TRBJ2-1, with 8 bases that match TRBD1. Trimming removed 2 bases from V and 6 bases from J; junction bases left unmatched: 15. CDR3 length: 18 residues. The germline V gene encodes CDR1 PRHDT and CDR2 FYEKMQ (reference sequence). The CDR3 here is CASSLTPYDRGMGNEQFF. As DNA, the CDR3 is TGTGCCAGCAGCTTAACCCCCTACGACAGGGGAATGGGCAATGAGCAGTTCTTC.

This clone was recorded only once. DNA for the CDR3: TGCAGCGTAGCCGTGAGCACCGGGGAGCTGTTTTTT. This translates into CSVAVSTGELFF. The genes are TRBV29-1 and TRBJ2-2; no clear D gene. There are 12 residues in the CDR3. The ends were cut back, 6 bases at V and 4 bases at J, with 9 bases in the middle. CDR1 is SQVTM, CDR2 ANQGSEA, per germline.

The chain carries TRBV7-8 and TRBJ2-5; TRBD1 matches at 7 bases. The CDR3 is made up of 16 amino acids. From germline, CDR1 is SGHVS and CDR2 FQNEAQ. V shed 1 base and J 1 base; nucleotides not matched to a gene: 6. CDR3 bases: TGTGCCAGCAGCTTAGTAGCAGGGGGTATCCAAGAGACCCAGTACTTC. Protein product: CASSLVAGGIQETQYF.

The V and J genes are TRBV5-4 and TRBJ1-1; 9 bases map to TRBD1. Germline V CDR1 and CDR2: SGHNT, YYREEE (reference sequence). CDR3 size: 13 residues. V shed 6 bases and J 6 bases; nucleotides not matched to a gene: 6. CDR3 region: CASNYRGRAEAFF. The CDR3 nucleotides read TGTGCCAGCAACTACAGGGGGCGAGCTGAAGCTTTCTTT.